This T cell receptor (beta chain) was sequenced for a study of blood T cell repertoires in COVID-19. Whole-study context: Material from acute and convalescent COVID-19 was sourced from the United States, Italy and Spain. PBMCs, B-cell-depleted T cells, or T cells provided the cDNA or gDNA that made up the material.

The junction had 5 bases not matched to a gene; V was cut back by 1 base and J by 6 bases. The V gene's germline CDR1 is LNHNV and CDR2 YYDKDF (reference sequence). This CDR3 has 15 residues. The authors' processing: Amplifying reference gene primers gave estimates of nucleated cell counts. Only in-frame clones appear in the TCRdb table, and some are missing; sequencing was by immunoSEQ multiplex PCR. The V and J calls and the clone size are those of that table, but D and trimming were determined from the DNA. The repertoire consists of approximately 100,000 clones, with 81% occurring once and the leading ten covering 8.5% to 12%.

The clonotype was recovered from a human donor in a cohort sampled during active COVID-19. This chain joins TRBV15 and TRBJ2-4; the match to TRBD1 covers 8 bases. The material sequenced was peripheral blood. The CDR3 nucleotides are TGTGCCACCAGCAGAGGCGGCGGACAGGGAAACATTCAGTACTTC. This sequence encodes CATSRGGGQGNIQYF.